This TCR beta chain appears in the sequencing data of a study of CD8 T cells in Susac syndrome. Study-level information: Each patient with Susac syndrome, at the time of blood draw, was therapy-naive, on corticosteroids, or on intravenous immunoglobulin alone.

V was trimmed by 1 base and J by 7 bases, leaving 14 bases between them. CDR3 length equals 15 residues. Germline CDR1 SGHVS, CDR2 FNYEAQ. Roughly 0.45 to 1 ug RNA was reverse transcribed with random hexamers. Using its own MiXCR run on the immunoSEQ multiplex PCR reads, TCRdb lists one record per CDR3 protein. The sample comprises under 95,000 distinct CDR3 sequences, over 90% of which are singletons, and under 0.5% rests with the top ten. The sample comprised CD8+ T cells from PBMCs. The J gene is TRBJ1-5, the V gene TRBV7-6; D ambiguous. The sequence was collected from a human donor with Susac syndrome. CDR3 region: CASSLDPRKGQPQHF. CDR3 nucleotide sequence: TGTGCCAGCAGCTTAGACCCACGGAAGGGCCAGCCCCAGCATTTT.